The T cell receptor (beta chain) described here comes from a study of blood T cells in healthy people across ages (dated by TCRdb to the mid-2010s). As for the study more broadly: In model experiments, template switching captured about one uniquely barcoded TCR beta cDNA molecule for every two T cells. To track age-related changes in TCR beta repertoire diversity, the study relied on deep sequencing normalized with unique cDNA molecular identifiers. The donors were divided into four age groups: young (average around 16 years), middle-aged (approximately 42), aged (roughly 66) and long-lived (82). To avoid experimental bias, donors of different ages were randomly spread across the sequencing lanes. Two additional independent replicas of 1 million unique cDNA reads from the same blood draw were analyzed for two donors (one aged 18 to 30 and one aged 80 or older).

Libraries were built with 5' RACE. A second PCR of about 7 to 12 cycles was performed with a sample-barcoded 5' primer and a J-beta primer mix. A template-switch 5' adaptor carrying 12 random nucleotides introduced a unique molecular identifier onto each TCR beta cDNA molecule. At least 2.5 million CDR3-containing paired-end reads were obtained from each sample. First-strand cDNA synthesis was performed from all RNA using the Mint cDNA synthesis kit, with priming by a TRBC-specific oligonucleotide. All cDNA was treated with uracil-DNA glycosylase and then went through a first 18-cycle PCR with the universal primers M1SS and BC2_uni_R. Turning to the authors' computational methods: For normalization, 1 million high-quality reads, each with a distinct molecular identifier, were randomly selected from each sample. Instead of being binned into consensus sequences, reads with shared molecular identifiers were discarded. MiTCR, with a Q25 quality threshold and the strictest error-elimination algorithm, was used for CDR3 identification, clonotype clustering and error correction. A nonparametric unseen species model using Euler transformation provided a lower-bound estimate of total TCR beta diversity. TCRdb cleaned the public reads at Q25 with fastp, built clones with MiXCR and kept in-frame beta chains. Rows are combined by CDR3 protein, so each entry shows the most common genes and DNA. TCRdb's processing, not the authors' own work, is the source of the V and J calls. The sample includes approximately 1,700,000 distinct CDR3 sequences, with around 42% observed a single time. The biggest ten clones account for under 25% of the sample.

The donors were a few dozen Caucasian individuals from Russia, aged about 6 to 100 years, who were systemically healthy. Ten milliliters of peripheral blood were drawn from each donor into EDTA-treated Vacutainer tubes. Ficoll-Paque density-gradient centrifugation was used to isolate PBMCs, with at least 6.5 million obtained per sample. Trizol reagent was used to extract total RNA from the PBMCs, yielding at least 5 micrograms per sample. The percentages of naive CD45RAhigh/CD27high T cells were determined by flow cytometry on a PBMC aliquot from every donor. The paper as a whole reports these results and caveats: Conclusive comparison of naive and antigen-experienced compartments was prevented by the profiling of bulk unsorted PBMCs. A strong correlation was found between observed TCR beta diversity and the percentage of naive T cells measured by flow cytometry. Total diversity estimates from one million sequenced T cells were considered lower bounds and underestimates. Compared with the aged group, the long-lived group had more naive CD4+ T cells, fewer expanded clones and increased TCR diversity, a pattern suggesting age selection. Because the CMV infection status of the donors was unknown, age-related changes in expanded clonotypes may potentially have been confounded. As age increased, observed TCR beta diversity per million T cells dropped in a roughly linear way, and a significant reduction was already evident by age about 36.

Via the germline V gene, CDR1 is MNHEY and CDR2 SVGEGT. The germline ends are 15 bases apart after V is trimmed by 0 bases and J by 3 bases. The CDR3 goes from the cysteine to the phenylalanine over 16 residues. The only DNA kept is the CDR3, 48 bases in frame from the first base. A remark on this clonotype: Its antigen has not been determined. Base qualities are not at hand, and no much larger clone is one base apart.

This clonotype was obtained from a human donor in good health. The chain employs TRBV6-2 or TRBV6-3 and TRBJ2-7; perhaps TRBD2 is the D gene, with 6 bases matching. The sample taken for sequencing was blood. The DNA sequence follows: TGTGCCAGCAGTTACTCGATTAGGAGGGGTGGCTACGAGCAGTACTTC. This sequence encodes CASSYSIRRGGYEQYF.